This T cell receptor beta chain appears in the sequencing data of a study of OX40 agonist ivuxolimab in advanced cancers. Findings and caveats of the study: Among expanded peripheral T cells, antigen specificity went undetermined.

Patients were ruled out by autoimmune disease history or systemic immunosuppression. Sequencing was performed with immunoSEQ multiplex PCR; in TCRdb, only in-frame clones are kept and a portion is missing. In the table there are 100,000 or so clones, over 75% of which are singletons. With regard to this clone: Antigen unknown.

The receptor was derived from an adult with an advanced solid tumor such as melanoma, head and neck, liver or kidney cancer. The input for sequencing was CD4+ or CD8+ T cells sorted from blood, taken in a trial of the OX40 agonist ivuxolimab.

The CDR3 sequence: CASSLQGQLTYEQYF. The CDR3 DNA reads TGCGCCAGCAGCTTGCAAGGACAATTAACGTACGAGCAGTACTTC. The chain recombines TRBV5-1 with TRBJ2-7; D possibly corresponds to TRBD1 (5 bases). CDR3 length equals 15 residues. Trimming stripped 1 base from V and 4 bases from J, with 15 bases between. Germline assignment: CDR1 SGHRS and CDR2 YFSETQ.